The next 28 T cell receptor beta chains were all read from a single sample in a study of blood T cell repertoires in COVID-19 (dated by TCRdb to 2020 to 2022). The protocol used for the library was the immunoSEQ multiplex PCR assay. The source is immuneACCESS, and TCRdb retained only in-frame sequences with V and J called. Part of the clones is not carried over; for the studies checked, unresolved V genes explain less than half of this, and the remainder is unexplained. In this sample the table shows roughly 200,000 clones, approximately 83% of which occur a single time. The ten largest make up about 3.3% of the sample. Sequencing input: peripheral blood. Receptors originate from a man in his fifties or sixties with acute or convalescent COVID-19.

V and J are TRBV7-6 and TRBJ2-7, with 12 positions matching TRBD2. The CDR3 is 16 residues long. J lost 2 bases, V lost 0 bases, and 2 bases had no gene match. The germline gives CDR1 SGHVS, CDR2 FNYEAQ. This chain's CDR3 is CASSLALAGGAYEQYF. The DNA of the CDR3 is TGTGCCAGCAGCTTAGCGCTAGCGGGAGGGGCCTACGAGCAGTACTTC.

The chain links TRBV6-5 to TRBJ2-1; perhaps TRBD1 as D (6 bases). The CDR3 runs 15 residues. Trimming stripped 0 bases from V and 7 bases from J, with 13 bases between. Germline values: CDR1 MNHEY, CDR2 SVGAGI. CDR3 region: CASSYSRTERNEQFF. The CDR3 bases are TGTGCCAGCAGTTACTCTCGGACAGAGAGGAATGAGCAGTTCTTC.

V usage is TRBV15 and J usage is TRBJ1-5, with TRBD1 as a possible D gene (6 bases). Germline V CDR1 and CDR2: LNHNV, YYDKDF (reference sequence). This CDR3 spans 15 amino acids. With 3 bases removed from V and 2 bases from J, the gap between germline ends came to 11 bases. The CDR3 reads CATSSAGAGNQPQHF. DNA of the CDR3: TGTGCCACCAGCAGTGCAGGGGCCGGCAATCAGCCCCAGCATTTT. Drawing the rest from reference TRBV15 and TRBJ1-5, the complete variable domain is DAMVIQNPRYQVTQFGKPVTLSCSQTLNHNVMYWYQQKSSQAPKLLFHYYDKDFNNEADTPDNFQSRRPNTSFCFLDIRSPGLGDTAMYLCATSSAGAGNQPQHFGDGTRLSIL.

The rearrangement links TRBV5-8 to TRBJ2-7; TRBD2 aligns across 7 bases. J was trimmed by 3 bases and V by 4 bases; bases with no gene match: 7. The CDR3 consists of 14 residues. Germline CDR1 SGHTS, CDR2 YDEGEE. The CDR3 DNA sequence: TGTGCCAGCAGCCGACTAGCAGTGTTCTACGAGCAGTACTTC. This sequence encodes CASSRLAVFYEQYF.

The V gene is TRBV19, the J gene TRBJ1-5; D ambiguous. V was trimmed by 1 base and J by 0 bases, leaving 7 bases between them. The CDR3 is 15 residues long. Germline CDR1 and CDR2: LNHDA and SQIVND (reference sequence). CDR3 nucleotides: TGTGCCAGTAGTATAGGGCCGAATAGCAATCAGCCCCAGCATTTT. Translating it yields CASSIGPNSNQPQHF. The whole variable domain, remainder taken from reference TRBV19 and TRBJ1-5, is DGGITQSPKYLFRKEGQNVTLSCEQNLNHDAMYWYRQDPGQGLRLIYYSQIVNDFQKGDIAEGYSVSREKKESFPLTVTSAQKNPTAFYLCASSIGPNSNQPQHFGDGTRLSIL.

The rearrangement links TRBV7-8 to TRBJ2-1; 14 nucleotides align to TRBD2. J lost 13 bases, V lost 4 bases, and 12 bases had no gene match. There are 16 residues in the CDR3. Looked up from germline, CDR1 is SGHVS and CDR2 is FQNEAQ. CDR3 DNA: TGTGCCAGCAGCTCGTCGGGACTAGCGGGAGAAGTTGTTCAGTTCTTC. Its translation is CASSSSGLAGEVVQFF.

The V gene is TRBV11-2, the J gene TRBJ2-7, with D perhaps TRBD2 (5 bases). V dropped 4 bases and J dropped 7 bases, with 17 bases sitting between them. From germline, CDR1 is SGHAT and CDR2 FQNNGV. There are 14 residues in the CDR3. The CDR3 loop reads CASSSIRTGGEQYF. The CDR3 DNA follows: TGTGCCAGCAGCTCTATCAGGACGGGCGGGGAGCAGTACTTC.

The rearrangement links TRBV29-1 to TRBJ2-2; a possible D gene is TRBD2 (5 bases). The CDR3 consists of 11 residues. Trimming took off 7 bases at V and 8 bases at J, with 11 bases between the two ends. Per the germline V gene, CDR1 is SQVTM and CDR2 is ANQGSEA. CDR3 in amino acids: CSGRGSGELFF. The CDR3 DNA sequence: TGCAGCGGTCGGGGATCGGGGGAGCTGTTTTTT.

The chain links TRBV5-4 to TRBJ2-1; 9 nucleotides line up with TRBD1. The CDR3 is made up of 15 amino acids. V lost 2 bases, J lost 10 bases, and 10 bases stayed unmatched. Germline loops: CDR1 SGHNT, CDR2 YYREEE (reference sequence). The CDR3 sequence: CASSLGQGRAREQFF. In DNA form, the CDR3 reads TGTGCCAGCAGCTTAGGACAGGGGAGGGCGCGCGAGCAGTTCTTC.

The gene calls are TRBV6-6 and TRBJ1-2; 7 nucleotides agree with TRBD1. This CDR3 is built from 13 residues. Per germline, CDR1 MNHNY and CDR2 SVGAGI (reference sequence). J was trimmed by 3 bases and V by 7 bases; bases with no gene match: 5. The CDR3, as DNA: TGTGCCAGCATCCCGACAGGGCACTATGGCTACACCTTC. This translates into CASIPTGHYGYTF.

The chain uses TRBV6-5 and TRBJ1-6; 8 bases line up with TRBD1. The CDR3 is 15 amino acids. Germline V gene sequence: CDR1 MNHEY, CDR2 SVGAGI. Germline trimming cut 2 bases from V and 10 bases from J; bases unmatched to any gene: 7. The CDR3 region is CASSYKTGGSSPLHF. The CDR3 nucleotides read TGTGCCAGCAGTTACAAAACAGGGGGGTCCTCACCCCTCCACTTT.

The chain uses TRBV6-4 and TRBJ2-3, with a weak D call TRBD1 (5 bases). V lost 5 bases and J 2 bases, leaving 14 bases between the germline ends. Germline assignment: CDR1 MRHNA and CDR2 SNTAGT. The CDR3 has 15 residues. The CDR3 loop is CASSSVGAPTDTQYF. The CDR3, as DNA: TGTGCCAGCAGTAGTGTTGGGGCCCCCACAGATACGCAGTATTTT.

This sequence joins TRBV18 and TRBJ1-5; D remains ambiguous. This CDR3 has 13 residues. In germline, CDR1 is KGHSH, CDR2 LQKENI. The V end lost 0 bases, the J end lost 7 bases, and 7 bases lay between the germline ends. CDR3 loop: CASSPPTGQPQHF. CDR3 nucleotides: TGTGCCAGCTCACCACCTACCGGGCAGCCCCAGCATTTT. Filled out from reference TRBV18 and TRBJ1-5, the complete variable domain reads NAGVMQNPRHLVRRRGQEARLRCSPMKGHSHVYWYRQLPEEGLKFMVYLQKENIIDESGMPKERFSAEFPKEGPSILRIQQVVRGDSAAYFCASSPPTGQPQHFGDGTRLSIL.

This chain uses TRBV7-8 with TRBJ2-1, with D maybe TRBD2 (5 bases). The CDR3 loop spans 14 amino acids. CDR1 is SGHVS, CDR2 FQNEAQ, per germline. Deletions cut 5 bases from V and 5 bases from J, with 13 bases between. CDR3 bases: TGTGCCAGCAGCCCATTAGAGACTAACAATGAGCAGTTCTTC. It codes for CASSPLETNNEQFF.

This CDR3 reads CASSEYHKRANTGELFF. Written as DNA, the CDR3 is TGTGCCAGCAGTGAATATCATAAGCGGGCTAACACCGGGGAGCTGTTTTTT. The V gene is TRBV6-1, the J gene TRBJ2-2; perhaps TRBD2 as D (6 bases). The V gene's germline CDR1 is MNHNS and CDR2 SASEGT. CDR3 length: 17 residues. The V end was cut by 2 bases, the J end by 2 bases, with 15 bases between.

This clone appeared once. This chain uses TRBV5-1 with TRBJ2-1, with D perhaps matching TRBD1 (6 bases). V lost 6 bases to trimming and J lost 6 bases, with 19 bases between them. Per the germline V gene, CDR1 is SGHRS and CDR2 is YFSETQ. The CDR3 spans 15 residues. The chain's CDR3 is CASTWGPVLGNEQFF. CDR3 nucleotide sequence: TGCGCCAGCACCTGGGGGCCCGTCTTGGGCAATGAGCAGTTCTTC.

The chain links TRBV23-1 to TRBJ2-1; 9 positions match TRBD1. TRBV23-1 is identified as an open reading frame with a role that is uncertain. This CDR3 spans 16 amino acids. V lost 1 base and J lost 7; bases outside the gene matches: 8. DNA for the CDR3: TGCGCCAGCAGTCAATTTGAGGCGGGGACAGGGAATGAGCAGTTCTTC. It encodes CASSQFEAGTGNEQFF.

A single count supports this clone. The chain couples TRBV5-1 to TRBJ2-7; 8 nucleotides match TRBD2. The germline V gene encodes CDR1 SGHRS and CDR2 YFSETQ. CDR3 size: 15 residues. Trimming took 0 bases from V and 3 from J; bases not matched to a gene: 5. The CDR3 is CASSLAAGDDYEQYF. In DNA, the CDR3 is TGCGCCAGCAGCTTGGCAGCGGGGGACGACTACGAGCAGTACTTC.

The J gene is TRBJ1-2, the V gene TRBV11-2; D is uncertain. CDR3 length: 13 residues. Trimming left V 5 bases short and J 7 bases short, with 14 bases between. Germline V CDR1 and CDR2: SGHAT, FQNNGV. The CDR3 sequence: CASSPLGLGGYTF. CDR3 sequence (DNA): TGTGCCAGCAGCCCACTAGGATTAGGTGGCTACACCTTC.

This CDR3 is CASSDEGGRAFHEQFF. The CDR3 nucleotides read TGTGCCAGCAGTGACGAAGGCGGGAGGGCCTTTCATGAGCAGTTCTTC. This chain uses TRBV6-4 with TRBJ2-1; 9 bases match TRBD2. CDR3 length: 16 amino acids. Per germline, CDR1 MRHNA and CDR2 SNTAGT. J was trimmed by 8 bases and V by 2 bases; bases with no gene match: 10.

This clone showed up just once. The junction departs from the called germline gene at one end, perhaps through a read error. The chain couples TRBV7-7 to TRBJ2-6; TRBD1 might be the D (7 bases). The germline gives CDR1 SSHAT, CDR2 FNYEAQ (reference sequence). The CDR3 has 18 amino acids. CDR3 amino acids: CASSLGGGAGSGANVLTF. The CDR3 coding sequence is TGTGCTAGCAGCTTAGGAGGGGGCGCGGGAAGTGGGGCCAACGTCCTGACTTTC.

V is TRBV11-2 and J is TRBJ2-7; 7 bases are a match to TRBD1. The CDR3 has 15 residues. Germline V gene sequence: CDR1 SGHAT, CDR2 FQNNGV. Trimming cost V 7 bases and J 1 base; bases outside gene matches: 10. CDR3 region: CASKKTGASSYEQYF. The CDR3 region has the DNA TGTGCCAGCAAAAAAACAGGGGCCAGTTCCTACGAGCAGTACTTC.

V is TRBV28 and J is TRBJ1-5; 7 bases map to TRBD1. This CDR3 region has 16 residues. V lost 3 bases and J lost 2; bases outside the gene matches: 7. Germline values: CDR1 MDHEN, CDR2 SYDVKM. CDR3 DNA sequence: TGTGCCAGCAGTTTTAGACAGGGTAGAGGCAATCAGCCCCAGCATTTT. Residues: CASSFRQGRGNQPQHF.

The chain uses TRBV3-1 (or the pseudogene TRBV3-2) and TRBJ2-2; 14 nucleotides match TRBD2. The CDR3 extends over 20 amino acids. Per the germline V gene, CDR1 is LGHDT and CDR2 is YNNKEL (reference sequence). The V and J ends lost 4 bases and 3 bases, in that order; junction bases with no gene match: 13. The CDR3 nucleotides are TGTGCCAGCAGCCCTACTCGGACTAGCGGGAGGTTCGGGGACACCGGGGAGCTGTTTTTT. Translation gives CASSPTRTSGRFGDTGELFF.

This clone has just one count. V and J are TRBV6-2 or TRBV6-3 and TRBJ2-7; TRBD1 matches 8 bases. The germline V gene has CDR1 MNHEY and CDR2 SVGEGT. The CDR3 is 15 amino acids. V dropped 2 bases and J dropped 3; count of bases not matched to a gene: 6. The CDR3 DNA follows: TGTGCCAGCAGTTACCCTCATGACAGGGGCTACGAGCAGTACTTC. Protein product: CASSYPHDRGYEQYF.

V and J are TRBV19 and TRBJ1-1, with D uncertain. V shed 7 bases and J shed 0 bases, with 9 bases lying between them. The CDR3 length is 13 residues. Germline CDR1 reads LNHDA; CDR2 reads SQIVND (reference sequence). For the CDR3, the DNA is TGTGCCAGTAAGTGGGAGATGAACACTGAAGCTTTCTTT. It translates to CASKWEMNTEAFF.

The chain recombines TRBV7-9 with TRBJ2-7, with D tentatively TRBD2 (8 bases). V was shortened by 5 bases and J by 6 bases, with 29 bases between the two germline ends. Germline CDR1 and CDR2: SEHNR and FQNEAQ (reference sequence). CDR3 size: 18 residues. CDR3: CASSPAGGRWGTVGEQYF. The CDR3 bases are TGTGCCAGCAGCCCTGCGGGGGGTAGATGGGGGACAGTGGGCGAGCAGTACTTC.

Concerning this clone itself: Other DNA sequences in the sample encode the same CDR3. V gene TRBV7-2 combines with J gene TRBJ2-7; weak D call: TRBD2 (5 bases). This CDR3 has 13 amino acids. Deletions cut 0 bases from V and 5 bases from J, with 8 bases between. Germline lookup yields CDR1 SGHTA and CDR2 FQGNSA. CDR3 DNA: TGTGCCAGCAGCTTAGCGGGAGCTGACGAGCAGTACTTC. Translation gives CASSLAGADEQYF.